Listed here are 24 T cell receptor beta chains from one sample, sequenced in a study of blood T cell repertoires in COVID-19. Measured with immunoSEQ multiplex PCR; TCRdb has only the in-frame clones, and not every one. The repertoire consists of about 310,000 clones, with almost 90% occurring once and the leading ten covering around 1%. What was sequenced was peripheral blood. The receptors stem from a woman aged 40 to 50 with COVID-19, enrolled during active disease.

CDR3 residues: CASMGGRAAGELFF. CDR3 DNA: TGTGCCAGTATGGGCGGGAGGGCCGCCGGGGAGCTGTTTTTT. The chain is built from TRBV19 and TRBJ2-2; 9 nucleotides match TRBD2. CDR3 length: 14 residues. Trimming removed 7 bases from V and 6 bases from J; junction bases left unmatched: 6. Germline CDR1 reads LNHDA; CDR2 reads SQIVND (reference sequence).

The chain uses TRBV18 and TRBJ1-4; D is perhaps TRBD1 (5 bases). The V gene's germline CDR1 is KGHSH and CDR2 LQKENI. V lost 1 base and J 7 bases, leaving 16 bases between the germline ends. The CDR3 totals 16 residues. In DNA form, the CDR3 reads TGTGCCAGCTCACCACAAGGGACTCTAAATGGTGAAAAACTGTTTTTT. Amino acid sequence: CASSPQGTLNGEKLFF.

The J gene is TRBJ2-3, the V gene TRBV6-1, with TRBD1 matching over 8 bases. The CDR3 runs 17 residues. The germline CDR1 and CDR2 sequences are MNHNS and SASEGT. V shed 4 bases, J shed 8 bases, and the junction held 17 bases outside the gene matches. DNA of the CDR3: TGTGCCAGCAGTGGCCATCGCCGGGACAGGTTTATTGCTACGCAGTATTTT. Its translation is CASSGHRRDRFIATQYF.

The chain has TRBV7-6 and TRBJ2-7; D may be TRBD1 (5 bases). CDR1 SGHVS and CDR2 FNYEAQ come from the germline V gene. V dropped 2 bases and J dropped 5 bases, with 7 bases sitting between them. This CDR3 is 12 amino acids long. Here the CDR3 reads CASSLQGHEQYF. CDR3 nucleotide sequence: TGTGCCAGCAGCTTACAGGGCCACGAGCAGTACTTC.

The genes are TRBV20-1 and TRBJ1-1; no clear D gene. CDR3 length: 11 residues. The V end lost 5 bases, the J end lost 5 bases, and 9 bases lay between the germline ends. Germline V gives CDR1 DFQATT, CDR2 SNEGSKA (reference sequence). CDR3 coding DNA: TGCAGTGCTCCTCGGGAGACTGAAGCTTTCTTT. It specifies CSAPRETEAFF.

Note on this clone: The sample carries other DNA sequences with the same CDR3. The CDR3 DNA is TGTGCCAGCAGCTCCGGGAGTGGAAACACCATATATTTT. Translation: CASSSGSGNTIYF. V gene TRBV7-3 combines with J gene TRBJ1-3, with D hard to call. Germline V gives CDR1 SGHTA, CDR2 FQGTGA. CDR3 size: 13 residues. Trimming stripped 4 bases from V and 3 bases from J, with 7 bases between.

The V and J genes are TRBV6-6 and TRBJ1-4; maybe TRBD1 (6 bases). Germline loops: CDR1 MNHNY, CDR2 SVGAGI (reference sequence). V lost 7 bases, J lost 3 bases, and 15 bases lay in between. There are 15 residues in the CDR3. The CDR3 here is CASTRQGGSNEKLFF. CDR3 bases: TGTGCCAGCACTCGACAAGGGGGTTCTAATGAAAAACTGTTTTTT.

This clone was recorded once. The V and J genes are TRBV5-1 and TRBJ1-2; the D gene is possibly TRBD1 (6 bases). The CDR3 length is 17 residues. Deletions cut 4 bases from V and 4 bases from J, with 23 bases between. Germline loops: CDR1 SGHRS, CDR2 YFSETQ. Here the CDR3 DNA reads TGCGCCAGCAGCACTCGGACGGGGGGGCAAGTTTCCTATGGCTACACCTTC. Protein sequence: CASSTRTGGQVSYGYTF.

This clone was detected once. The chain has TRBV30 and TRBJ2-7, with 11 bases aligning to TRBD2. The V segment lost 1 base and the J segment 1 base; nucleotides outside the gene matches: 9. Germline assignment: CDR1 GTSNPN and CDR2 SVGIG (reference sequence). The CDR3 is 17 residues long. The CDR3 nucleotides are TGTGCCTGGAGTGGCCCCCCTAGCGGGAGGATGTCCTACGAGCAGTACTTC. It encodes CAWSGPPSGRMSYEQYF.

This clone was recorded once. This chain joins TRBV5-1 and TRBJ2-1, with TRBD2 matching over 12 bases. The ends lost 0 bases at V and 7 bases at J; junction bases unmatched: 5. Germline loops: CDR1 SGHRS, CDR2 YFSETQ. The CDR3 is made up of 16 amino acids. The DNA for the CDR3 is TGCGCCAGCAGCTTGGTCACCGGACTAGCGGGAAATGAGCAGTTCTTC. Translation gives CASSLVTGLAGNEQFF.

In nucleotides, the CDR3 is TGCGCCAGCAGCAAGCTAACAGGGGAGTCCTACAATGAGCAGTTCTTC. Its translation: CASSKLTGESYNEQFF. The rearrangement joins TRBV5-1 to TRBJ2-1; 7 bases fit TRBD1. The germline CDR1 and CDR2 sequences are SGHRS and YFSETQ. The CDR3 has 16 residues. J lost 1 base, V lost 4 bases, and 8 bases had no gene match.

CDR3 region: CASSQQGVDTEAFF. In DNA, the CDR3 is TGTGCCAGCAGTCAACAGGGGGTTGACACTGAAGCTTTCTTT. The chain recombines TRBV2 with TRBJ1-1, with 8 bases aligning to TRBD1. The CDR3 length is 14 residues. The germline V gene has CDR1 SNHLY and CDR2 FYNNEI. The V segment lost 5 bases and the J segment 3 bases; nucleotides outside the gene matches: 5.

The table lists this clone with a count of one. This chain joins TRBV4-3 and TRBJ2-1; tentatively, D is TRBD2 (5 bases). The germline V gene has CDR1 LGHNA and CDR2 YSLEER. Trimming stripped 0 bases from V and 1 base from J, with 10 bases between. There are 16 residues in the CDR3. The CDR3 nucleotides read TGCGCCAGCAGCCAAGAGGGCCCGGGATCCTACAATGAGCAGTTCTTC. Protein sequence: CASSQEGPGSYNEQFF.

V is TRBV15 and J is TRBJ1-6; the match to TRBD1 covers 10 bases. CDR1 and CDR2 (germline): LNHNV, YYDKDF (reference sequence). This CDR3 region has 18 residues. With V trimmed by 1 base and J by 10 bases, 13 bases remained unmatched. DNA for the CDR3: TGTGCCACCAGCAGAGGGTTCGGGACAGGGGATGGTAGCTCACCCCTCCACTTT. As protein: CATSRGFGTGDGSSPLHF.

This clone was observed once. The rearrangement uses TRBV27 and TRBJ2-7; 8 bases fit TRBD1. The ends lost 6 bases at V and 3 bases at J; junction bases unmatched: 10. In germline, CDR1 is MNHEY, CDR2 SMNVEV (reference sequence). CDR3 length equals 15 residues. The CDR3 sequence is CASSFGQGVVYEQYF. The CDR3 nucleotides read TGTGCCAGCAGCTTCGGACAGGGCGTCGTCTACGAGCAGTACTTC.

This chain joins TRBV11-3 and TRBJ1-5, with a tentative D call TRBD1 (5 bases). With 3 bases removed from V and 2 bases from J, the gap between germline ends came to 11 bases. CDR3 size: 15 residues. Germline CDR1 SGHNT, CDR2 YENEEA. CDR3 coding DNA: TGTGCCAGCAGCTTTGGGGCAAGGCGCAATCAGCCCCAGCATTTT. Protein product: CASSFGARRNQPQHF.

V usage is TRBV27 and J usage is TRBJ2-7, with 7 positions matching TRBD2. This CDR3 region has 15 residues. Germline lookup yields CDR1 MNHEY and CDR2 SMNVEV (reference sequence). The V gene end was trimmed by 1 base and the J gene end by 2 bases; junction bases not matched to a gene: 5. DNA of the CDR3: TGTGCCAGCAGTTTATTGGCAGGGAGGGCCTACGAGCAGTACTTC. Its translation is CASSLLAGRAYEQYF.

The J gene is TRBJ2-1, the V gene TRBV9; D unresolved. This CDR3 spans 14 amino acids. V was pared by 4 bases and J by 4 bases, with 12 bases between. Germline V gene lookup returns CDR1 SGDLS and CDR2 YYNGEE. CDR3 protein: CASSPRAPYNEQFF. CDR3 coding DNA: TGTGCCAGCAGCCCCCGAGCGCCGTACAATGAGCAGTTCTTC. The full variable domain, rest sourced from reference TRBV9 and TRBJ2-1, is DSGVTQTPKHLITATGQRVTLRCSPRSGDLSVYWYQQSLDQGLQFLIQYYNGEERAKGNILERFSAQQFPDLHSELNLSSLELGDSALYFCASSPRAPYNEQFFGPGTRLTVL.

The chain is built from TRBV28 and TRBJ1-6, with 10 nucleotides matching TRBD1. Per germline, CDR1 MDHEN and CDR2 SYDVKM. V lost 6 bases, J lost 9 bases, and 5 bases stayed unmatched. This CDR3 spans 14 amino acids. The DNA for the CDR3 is TGTGCCAGCAGCACCGGGACAGGGGTTTCACCCCTCCACTTT. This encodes CASSTGTGVSPLHF.

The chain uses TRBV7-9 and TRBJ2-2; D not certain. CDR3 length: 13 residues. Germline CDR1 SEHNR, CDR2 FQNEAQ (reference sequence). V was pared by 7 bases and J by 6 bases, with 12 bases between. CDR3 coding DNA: TGTGCCAGCACCGTAGAGGAGTCCGGGGAGCTGTTTTTT. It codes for CASTVEESGELFF.

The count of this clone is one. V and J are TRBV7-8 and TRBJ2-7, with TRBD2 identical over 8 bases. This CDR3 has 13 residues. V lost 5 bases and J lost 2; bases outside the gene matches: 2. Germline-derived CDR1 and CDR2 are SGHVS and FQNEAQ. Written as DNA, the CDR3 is TGTGCCAGCAGCAGCGGGAGAACCTACGAGCAGTACTTC. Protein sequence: CASSSGRTYEQYF.

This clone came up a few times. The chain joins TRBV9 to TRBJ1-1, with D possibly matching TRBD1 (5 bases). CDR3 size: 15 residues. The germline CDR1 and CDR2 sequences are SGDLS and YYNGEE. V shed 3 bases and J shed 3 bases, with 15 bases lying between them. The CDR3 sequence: CASSARFGGDTEAFF. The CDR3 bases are TGTGCCAGCAGCGCCAGATTCGGGGGGGACACTGAAGCTTTCTTT.

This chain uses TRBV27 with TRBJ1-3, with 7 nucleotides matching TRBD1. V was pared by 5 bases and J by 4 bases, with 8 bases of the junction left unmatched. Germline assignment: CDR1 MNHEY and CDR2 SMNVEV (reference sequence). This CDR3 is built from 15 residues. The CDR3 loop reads CASSPQGQPGNTIYF. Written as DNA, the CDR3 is TGTGCCAGCAGTCCCCAGGGACAGCCGGGAAACACCATATATTTT.

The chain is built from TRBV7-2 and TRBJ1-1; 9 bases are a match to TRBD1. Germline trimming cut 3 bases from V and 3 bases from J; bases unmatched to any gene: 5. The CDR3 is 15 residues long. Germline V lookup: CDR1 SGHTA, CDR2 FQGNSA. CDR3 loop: CASSFNTGGDTEAFF. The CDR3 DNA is TGTGCCAGCAGCTTCAATACAGGGGGCGACACTGAAGCTTTCTTT.